The T cell receptor beta chain under discussion was sequenced for a study of lymphopenia after photon versus proton radiotherapy. Study results and caveats: After lymphocyte nadir, photon-treated repertoires showed oligoclonal expansion, especially CD8+ Temra.

Remarks on this clone: Its matching antigen is unknown.

The CDR3 spans 13 residues. The germline gives CDR1 SNHLY, CDR2 FYNNEI. V gave up 8 bases and J gave up 1 base, with 9 bases separating them. Measured with immunoSEQ multiplex PCR; TCRdb has only the in-frame clones, and not every one. The table has over 25,000 clones, roughly 88% seen once. This rearrangement joins TRBV2 to TRBJ2-1, with D perhaps matching TRBD1 or TRBD2 (5 bases each). Source: peripheral blood, taken from a patient treated with photon-based radiotherapy. The clonotype comes from a woman aged 50 to 65 with pancreatic cancer. The CDR3 coding sequence is TGTGCCAGCGAGTGGGGGTCCTACAATGAGCAGTTCTTC. Translated: CASEWGSYNEQFF.